This paragraph covers one T cell receptor beta chain sequence. The Seattle patients, enrolled during active infection, were followed longitudinally. The data stem from a study of blood T cell repertoires in COVID-19. As for the study in general: Samples of COVID-19 (acute and convalescent) were obtained from the United States, Italy and Spain.

This table comes from immunoSEQ multiplex PCR, and its TCRdb copy is limited to in-frame clones, with some not included. Here the sample spans about 300,000 clones, 65% to 85% being singletons. This TCR was sampled from a human donor with COVID-19, enrolled during active disease. The donor label of this sample is uncertain. The source material was peripheral blood.

The DNA for the CDR3 is TGCAGTGCTAAAGTCCCGGGGACGCAGTATTTT. The encoded protein is CSAKVPGTQYF. The J gene is TRBJ2-3, the V gene TRBV20-1, with D perhaps TRBD2 (5 bases). Trimming cost V 4 bases and J 9 bases, with 11 bases left between them. The CDR3 totals 11 residues. CDR1 and CDR2 from the germline V gene are DFQATT and SNEGSKA (reference sequence).